These 28 T cell receptor beta chains were sequenced from one sample in a study of T cells in Graves' hyperthyroidism and ophthalmopathy. What was amplified from RNA transcripts were TCR beta CDR3 regions. Carried out on the TCR CDR3, a first-round RT-PCR used the HTBI primer set. TCRdb used MiXCR to reprocess the multiplex PCR reads, holding one entry per CDR3 protein. In the table there are roughly 500,000 distinct CDR3 sequences, 35% to 50% of which are singletons. The sample was peripheral blood or thyroid tissue (not recorded which). Receptors originate from an adult woman with Graves' disease, either hyperthyroidism or ophthalmopathy (not recorded which).

The chain combines TRBV7-9 with TRBJ2-7; 7 bases line up with TRBD2. V was clipped by 3 bases and J by 3 bases; unmatched bases: 2. Germline V gives CDR1 SEHNR, CDR2 FQNEAQ (reference sequence). The CDR3 totals 13 residues. CDR3 loop: CASSLGGIYEQYF. CDR3 sequence (DNA): TGTGCCAGCAGCTTGGGGGGGATCTACGAGCAGTACTTC. Using reference TRBV7-9 and TRBJ2-7 for the parts outside the CDR3, the full variable domain is DTGVSQNPRHKITKRGQNVTFRCDPISEHNRLYWYRQTLGQGPEFLTYFQNEAQLEKSRLLSDRFSAERPKGSFSTLEIQRTEQGDSAMYLCASSLGGIYEQYFGPGTRLTVT.

This clonotype was counted many times. This chain connects TRBV19 to TRBJ2-5; 7 bases fit TRBD2. V lost 0 bases and J lost 4; bases outside the gene matches: 14. The CDR3 runs 18 residues. The V gene's germline CDR1 is LNHDA and CDR2 SQIVND (reference sequence). The CDR3 DNA is TGTGCCAGTAGTATAGATGGGGGGGACTACGGGAGTGGAGAGACCCAGTACTTC. Translating gives CASSIDGGDYGSGETQYF.

This clonotype showed up many times. The chain joins TRBV7-2 to TRBJ1-5, with TRBD1 matching over 8 bases. Losses at the gene ends were 5 bases for V and 7 bases for J; bases not matched to a gene: 4. This CDR3 has 13 amino acids. Germline V gene data show CDR1 as SGHTA and CDR2 as FQGNSA. The CDR3 DNA reads as TGTGCCAGCAGCGTCAGGGGGCAACAGCCCCAGCATTTT. Protein: CASSVRGQQPQHF.

V gene TRBV7-9 combines with J gene TRBJ2-7; D could derive from TRBD1 or TRBD2 (8 bases each). Trimming left V 8 bases short and J 6 bases short, with 23 bases between. This CDR3 has 15 amino acids. In germline, CDR1 is SEHNR, CDR2 FQNEAQ (reference sequence). Here the CDR3 reads CASAPGGTGNGEQYF. The DNA of the CDR3 is TGTGCCAGCGCCCCGGGGGGGACAGGCAATGGCGAGCAGTACTTC.

There are many counts of this clonotype. The chain employs TRBV20-1 and TRBJ1-1, with a weak D call TRBD1 (6 bases). Looked up from germline, CDR1 is DFQATT and CDR2 is SNEGSKA (reference sequence). The CDR3 runs to 14 residues. V was cut by 3 bases and J by 1 base, with 12 bases left in between. DNA for the CDR3: TGCAGTGCTAGGGACAGAAAATCGAACACTGAAGCTTTCTTT. Protein sequence: CSARDRKSNTEAFF.

This clonotype was seen ten or more times. The V call is TRBV7-9, the J call TRBJ2-7, with 7 bases fitting TRBD2. CDR1 is SEHNR and CDR2 is FQNEAQ in the germline V gene (reference sequence). CDR3 length equals 12 residues. The J segment lost 3 bases and the V segment lost 4 bases, leaving 0 bases of the junction unmatched. The CDR3 sequence: CASSSSGYEQYF. Written as DNA, the CDR3 is TGTGCCAGCAGCTCTAGCGGCTACGAGCAGTACTTC.

The chain links TRBV7-9 to TRBJ1-6; no reliable D call. The CDR3 is made up of 14 amino acids. The ends were cut back, 5 bases at V and 5 bases at J, with 10 bases in the middle. Germline CDR1 and CDR2: SEHNR and FQNEAQ (reference sequence). The CDR3 region is CASSEVGNNSPLHF. In DNA, the CDR3 is TGTGCCAGCAGCGAGGTTGGAAATAATTCACCCCTCCACTTT.

The chain couples TRBV9 to TRBJ2-2; weak D call: TRBD2 (5 bases). This CDR3 spans 15 amino acids. V was clipped by 0 bases and J by 1 base, with 7 bases between them. Per germline, CDR1 SGDLS and CDR2 YYNGEE. CDR3 region: CASSVGGVNTGELFF. The CDR3 DNA is TGTGCCAGCAGCGTAGGGGGAGTGAACACCGGGGAGCTGTTTTTT.

Many counts were recorded for this clonotype. The genes are TRBV2 and TRBJ1-5; D perhaps matches TRBD1 (6 bases). Trimming took off 2 bases at V and 1 base at J, with 6 bases between the two ends. CDR3 length: 14 residues. The germline V gene has CDR1 SNHLY and CDR2 FYNNEI. The CDR3 region is CASSEQGSNQPQHF. As DNA, the CDR3 is TGTGCCAGCAGTGAACAGGGGAGCAATCAGCCCCAGCATTTT.

The V call is TRBV6-6, the J call TRBJ2-2; 7 nucleotides align to TRBD2. The CDR3 loop spans 14 amino acids. Germline CDR1 and CDR2: MNHNY and SVGAGI (reference sequence). The V gene end was trimmed by 11 bases and the J gene end by 5 bases; junction bases not matched to a gene: 11. CDR3 in amino acids: CAFGSLGGTGELFF. CDR3 DNA: TGTGCCTTTGGGTCACTCGGGGGGACCGGGGAGCTGTTTTTT.

On this clonotype: A read error may explain this, as a much larger clone is one base away. This sequence joins TRBV4-1 and TRBJ2-1; possibly TRBD1 for D (5 bases). Trimming stripped 2 bases from V and 4 bases from J, with 12 bases between. From germline, CDR1 is MGHRA and CDR2 YSYEKL. The CDR3 runs 15 residues. CDR3 DNA sequence: TGCGCCAGCAGCCAACTCGTAACAGGATACAATGAGCAGTTCTTC. Amino acid sequence: CASSQLVTGYNEQFF.

This chain links TRBV5-1 with TRBJ1-1; TRBD1 aligns across 10 bases. The CDR3 spans 15 residues. V gave up 4 bases and J gave up 1 base; unmatched junction bases: 4. Germline-derived CDR1 and CDR2 are SGHRS and YFSETQ. This CDR3 is CASSPGDRGNTEAFF. The CDR3 DNA sequence: TGCGCCAGCAGCCCCGGGGACAGGGGGAACACTGAAGCTTTCTTT.

This clonotype was counted many times. V and J are TRBV2 and TRBJ1-1, with D hard to call. The germline CDR1 and CDR2 sequences are SNHLY and FYNNEI. CDR3 length: 13 amino acids. V lost 0 bases and J lost 10, with 12 bases in between. As DNA, the CDR3 is TGTGCCAGCAGTGAAGCGGGATTGGAAGGAGCTTTCTTT. Amino acids: CASSEAGLEGAFF. Drawing the rest from reference TRBV2 and TRBJ1-1, the complete variable domain is EPEVTQTPSHQVTQMGQEVILRCVPISNHLYFYWYRQILGQKVEFLVSFYNNEISEKSEIFDDQFSVERPDGSNFTLKIRSTKLEDSAMYFCASSEAGLEGAFFGQGTRLTVV.

This clonotype was detected many times. This chain uses TRBV10-3 with TRBJ2-3, with 10 bases lining up with TRBD2. V was clipped by 10 bases and J by 4 bases; unmatched bases: 8. The CDR3 covers 14 residues. The germline gives CDR1 ENHRY, CDR2 SYGVKD. For the CDR3, the DNA is TGTGCCACCCGCCTAGCGGGAGATGCAGATACGCAGTATTTT. This codes for CATRLAGDADTQYF.

The chain recombines TRBV10-3 with TRBJ1-1; D ambiguous. Per germline, CDR1 ENHRY and CDR2 SYGVKD. V lost 5 bases and J 6 bases, leaving 10 bases between the germline ends. This CDR3 is 12 amino acids long. The CDR3 DNA sequence: TGTGCCATCAGTTTGGGGATCTCTGAAGCTTTCTTT. The encoded protein is CAISLGISEAFF.

This clonotype was recorded many times. The chain joins TRBV5-1 to TRBJ1-3; a possible D gene is TRBD1 (6 bases). This CDR3 has 14 amino acids. The V and J ends lost 2 bases and 2 bases respectively, with 8 bases between them. Germline CDR1 reads SGHRS; CDR2 reads YFSETQ. The CDR3 spells CASSFDRTGNTIYF. CDR3 nucleotides: TGCGCCAGCAGCTTTGACAGGACTGGAAACACCATATATTTT.

This clonotype was seen at least ten times. One end of the junction fails to match germline, which may point to a read error. The chain employs TRBV15 and TRBJ1-1; TRBD1 matches at 7 bases. The CDR3 consists of 17 residues. CDR1 LNHNV and CDR2 YYDKDF come from the germline V gene (reference sequence). In DNA form, the CDR3 reads TGTGCCACCAGCAGAGAGCCGGGACAGAGGGGAGGCCCTGAAGCCTTCTTT. This encodes CATSREPGQRGGPEAFF.

This clonotype has ten or more counts. This rearrangement joins TRBV4-1 to TRBJ1-2; D perhaps matches TRBD1 (5 bases). V lost 4 bases to trimming and J lost 5 bases, with 14 bases between them. Germline V gene sequence: CDR1 MGHRA, CDR2 YSYEKL. This CDR3 has 14 residues. The CDR3 spells CASSPPGQTYGYTF. The CDR3 nucleotides read TGCGCCAGCAGCCCCCCCGGACAAACGTATGGCTACACCTTC.

This clonotype was picked up many times. This sequence joins TRBV29-1 and TRBJ1-2, with a tentative D call TRBD1 (5 bases). Trimming removed 5 bases from V and 2 bases from J, with 12 bases in between. Germline V gives CDR1 SQVTM, CDR2 ANQGSEA. The CDR3 has 13 residues. CDR3 in amino acids: CSVMAGQNYGYTF. In nucleotides, the CDR3 is TGCAGCGTTATGGCGGGGCAGAACTATGGCTACACCTTC.

This clonotype appeared many times. The gene calls are TRBV20-1 and TRBJ1-5; 7 nucleotides agree with TRBD1. Germline lookup yields CDR1 DFQATT and CDR2 SNEGSKA (reference sequence). Unmatched junction bases numbered 13, after V lost 5 bases and J lost 6 bases. The CDR3 is made up of 15 amino acids. The chain's CDR3 is CSAGDRIKGGQPQHF. CDR3 bases: TGCAGTGCTGGGGACAGAATCAAAGGAGGTCAGCCCCAGCATTTT.

As concerns this clonotype: An end of the junction differs from the germline gene, which may be a read error. The chain recombines TRBV19 with TRBJ2-3, with a tentative D call TRBD2 (6 bases). CDR3 length equals 14 residues. CDR1 is LNHDA, CDR2 SQIVND, per germline (reference sequence). CDR3 sequence: CACRRGIEGDTQYF. The CDR3 DNA sequence: TGTGCCTGTAGGCGGGGAATTGAGGGAGATACGCAGTATTTT.

This clonotype appeared a few times. This rearrangement joins TRBV20-1 to TRBJ1-1; D gene uncertain. The CDR3 totals 13 residues. The germline CDR1 and CDR2 sequences are DFQATT and SNEGSKA (reference sequence). The V and J ends lost 3 bases and 1 base respectively, with 9 bases between them. The CDR3: CSASKATNTEAFF. The CDR3 bases are TGCAGTGCTAGTAAGGCCACGAACACTGAAGCTTTCTTT.

This clonotype has at least ten counts. The junction differs from germline at one of its ends, possibly a read error. The chain uses TRBV10-2 and TRBJ2-5, with D perhaps matching TRBD1 or TRBD2 (5 bases each). The CDR3 loop spans 11 amino acids. Germline loops: CDR1 WSHSY, CDR2 SAAADI. CDR3 sequence reads: CASSEGETQYF. The CDR3 nucleotides are TGTGCCAGCAGTGAGGGGGAGACCCAGTACTTC.

The chain has TRBV20-1 and TRBJ1-1; D not resolved. Germline CDR1 is DFQATT and CDR2 is SNEGSKA (reference sequence). The CDR3 totals 12 residues. V lost 6 bases and J 9 bases, leaving 17 bases between the germline ends. The CDR3 DNA reads as TGCAGTGCCGACCCCCCGGTACAGCAAGCTTTCTTT. It yields the protein CSADPPVQQAFF.

Turning to this clonotype: An end of the junction does not agree with germline; a read error may underlie this. This chain joins TRBV4-2 and TRBJ1-1, with D possibly TRBD1 on 5 matching bases. Germline values: CDR1 LGHNA, CDR2 YNFKEQ. The CDR3 consists of 14 residues. CDR3 DNA: TGTGCCAACAGCCAAGAAGCAGGGAGGACTGAAGCTTTCTTT. This sequence encodes CANSQEAGRTEAFF.

The sample holds a few counts of this clonotype. The chain carries TRBV12-3 or TRBV12-4 and TRBJ1-4; D might be TRBD1 (5 bases). V shed 4 bases and J shed 6 bases, with 12 bases lying between them. CDR3 length equals 14 residues. CDR3 loop: CASSYRQWDEKLFF. The CDR3, as DNA: TGTGCCAGCAGTTATCGACAGTGGGATGAAAAACTGTTTTTT.

This clonotype was found once. The chain employs TRBV20-1 and TRBJ2-2, with 9 bases that match TRBD2. Trimming took 5 bases from V and 1 from J; bases not matched to a gene: 2. Per germline, CDR1 DFQATT and CDR2 SNEGSKA (reference sequence). The CDR3 length is 14 residues. The DNA of the CDR3 is TGCAGTGCTGAGACTAGCGGGAACACCGGGGAGCTGTTTTTT. This translates into CSAETSGNTGELFF.

The rearrangement joins TRBV20-1 to TRBJ1-4, with D possibly being TRBD1 (5 bases). With 6 bases removed from V and 7 bases from J, the gap between germline ends came to 18 bases. Germline-derived CDR1 and CDR2 are DFQATT and SNEGSKA (reference sequence). This CDR3 region has 14 residues. CDR3 region: CSAYITGRAEKLFF. In DNA form, the CDR3 reads TGCAGTGCATATATTACAGGCCGGGCTGAAAAACTGTTTTTT.